The 6 T cell receptor beta chains below were found in one sample sequenced in a study of blood T cell repertoires in COVID-19. The data were produced by immunoSEQ multiplex PCR, yet TCRdb's version contains in-frame clones alone and is incomplete. This table has approximately 270,000 clones, more than 80% appearing once. The sample consisted of PBMCs or T cells enriched from blood (not recorded which). All receptors derive from a young woman with acute COVID-19.

This chain uses TRBV6-5 with TRBJ1-3; unclear D gene. In germline, CDR1 is MNHEY, CDR2 SVGAGI. The CDR3 covers 12 residues. Trimming left V 7 bases short and J 8 bases short, with 12 bases between. The CDR3: CASKAPGDTIYF. CDR3 nucleotide sequence: TGTGCCAGCAAAGCCCCGGGAGACACCATATATTTT.

The rearrangement uses TRBV5-1 and TRBJ2-1; 10 positions agree with TRBD2. The germline CDR1 and CDR2 sequences are SGHRS and YFSETQ. The length of the CDR3 is 15 residues. After removal of 3 bases from V and 5 bases from J, the junction contained 5 bases not matched to a gene. The CDR3, as DNA: TGCGCCAGCAGCTGGGGGACTAGCGCAAACAATGAGCAGTTCTTC. This codes for CASSWGTSANNEQFF.

This sequence joins TRBV27 and TRBJ2-1, with a tentative D call TRBD2 (6 bases). Trimming cost V 8 bases and J 7 bases, with 12 bases left between them. The CDR3 covers 12 residues. CDR1 and CDR2 from the germline V gene are MNHEY and SMNVEV (reference sequence). The CDR3 DNA reads TGTGCCAGCGCGGGACTCCATAATGAGCAGTTCTTC. Translated: CASAGLHNEQFF.

This sequence joins TRBV7-2 and TRBJ1-5, with 8 positions matching TRBD1. J was trimmed by 0 bases and V by 4 bases; bases with no gene match: 2. CDR3 size: 15 residues. Germline CDR1 reads SGHTA; CDR2 reads FQGNSA. The CDR3 region has the DNA TGTGCCAGCAGCTGGGGACAGGATAGCAATCAGCCCCAGCATTTT. Translating gives CASSWGQDSNQPQHF.

The V call is TRBV5-6, the J call TRBJ2-7; 7 bases agree with TRBD1. V was pared by 5 bases and J by 6 bases, with 8 bases of the junction left unmatched. The CDR3 runs 13 residues. The V gene's germline CDR1 is SGHDT and CDR2 YYEEEE. The CDR3, as DNA: TGTGCCAGCAGGACGAAGGGGGCAGTCGAGCAGTACTTC. Translation: CASRTKGAVEQYF.

CDR3 loop: CASSETSGSSYEQYF. CDR3 sequence (DNA): TGCGCCAGCAGCGAAACTAGCGGGAGCTCCTACGAGCAGTACTTC. This chain connects TRBV5-1 to TRBJ2-7; 11 nucleotides align to TRBD2. CDR1 is SGHRS and CDR2 is YFSETQ in the germline V gene. Unmatched junction bases numbered 3, after V lost 4 bases and J lost 0 bases. CDR3 length: 15 residues.